The T cell receptor (beta chain) under discussion was sequenced for a study of blood T cell repertoires in COVID-19 (dated by TCRdb to the early 2020s). Regarding the complete study: Collaborator samples came from the United States, Italy and Spain and covered acute and convalescent phases of COVID-19. The material from the prospective study consisted of cDNA or gDNA derived from T cells, B-cell-depleted T cells, or PBMCs. Deeply sampled blood TCRbeta repertoires from subjects exposed to, actively infected with, or recovered from COVID-19 were included in the dataset. A freely available public database, intended as a resource for researchers studying the immune response to SARS-CoV-2, is where the repertoires were released. Samples came from the ongoing ImmuneRACE study (first 160 participants) plus 1,254 subjects from 6 global collaborators. Sample metadata almost always included a de-identified subject ID, COVID-19 status, age in years and sex. HLA class I and class II types, where available, came from metadata supplied by the sample provider rather than from assay-based typing. The full study reports these points: How much clinical and demographic metadata was included differed by source and by participant, and the metadata was provided uncurated.

TCRbeta CDR3 regions were amplified from genomic DNA by means of the immunoSEQ Assay, a bias-controlled multiplex PCR. The source study handled its data this way. Within the assay, amplification of reference gene primers was used to estimate how many nucleated cells each sample contained. To quantify the absolute abundance of each unique TCRbeta CDR3 rearrangement, sequence reads were collapsed and filtered. Productive Simpson clonality was computed per sample as the square root of Simpson's diversity index over productive rearrangements. Not all clones reach the TCRdb copy of this immuneACCESS table, which keeps in-frame sequences only. Checked studies attribute under half of the gap to unresolved V genes and leave the rest unexplained. D and trimming come from the DNA, and the V and J calls and clone size come from that table. The sample profile shows tens of thousands of clones; 90% to 95% of them were found once. The ten largest clones represent approximately 1.7% of the sample.

Turning to this clone: Its antigen is not yet known. No much larger clone is present one base from it, and per-base qualities are unavailable.

Whole blood was collected in K2EDTA tubes by collaborating institutions according to the institutions' own protocols. Collaborator samples were shipped for TCRbeta analysis as frozen whole blood, isolated PBMCs, or DNA extracted from either sample type. A distance of 6 bases separates the germline ends of V and J, which lose 2 bases and 2 bases respectively. The CDR3 runs 14 residues from the cysteine to the phenylalanine. The sequence is cut down to CDR3 DNA, 42 bases in frame from base 1. CDR1 and CDR2 (MNHEY, SVGEGT) derive from the germline V gene. The sequence links TRBV6-2 or TRBV6-3 to TRBJ1-4, with no D gene named confidently. The TCR comes from a man between 60 and 70 years old with acute or convalescent COVID-19. Material: peripheral blood. The bases read TGTGCCAGCAGTTACGTGGCCACTAATGAAAAACTGTTTTTT. Its protein reads: CASSYVATNEKLFF.